Listed below are T cell receptor beta chains from one sample, sequenced in a study of shared clonotypes between healthy human individuals. Using immunoSEQ multiplex PCR, the repertoire was profiled, and TCRdb retains in-frame clones only, with some absent. This table has about 1.9 million clones, around 93% appearing once. The sample consisted of naive CD8+ T cells from PBMCs. The receptors originated from a man younger than 35 in good health. Some clones in this sample may be carry-over from other donors' samples. Both conserved end residues are part of each CDR3. D genes are given only for firm matches. Size is stated for part of the rows, as once, few or many counts, or as a class when the clone is expanded.

CAWSAGDNEQFF TGTGCCTGGAGTGCGGGGGACAATGAGCAGTTCTTC TRBJ2-1 . TRBV30 .
CASSVDDVAKNIQYF TGTGCCAGCAGCGTAGATGATGTAGCCAAAAACATTCAGTACTTC TRBJ2-4 . TRBV9 .
CASSYSTGAKTAFF TGTGCCAGCAGTTACTCCACGGGGGCTAAGACAGCTTTCTTT TRBJ1-1 . TRBV6-5 .
CASSVSGVNTIYF TGTGCCAGCAGCGTGTCAGGGGTTAACACCATATATTTT TRBJ1-3 once TRBV9 .
CASPDRTGDDYEQYF TGTGCCAGCCCCGACCGGACAGGGGACGACTACGAGCAGTACTTC TRBJ2-7 . TRBV6-1 TRBD1
CASRYMGNTEAFF TGTGCCAGCAGATACATGGGGAACACTGAAGCTTTCTTT TRBJ1-1 . TRBV28 .
CASSSLTSKSHTQYF TGTGCCAGCAGCTCACTCACTTCCAAGTCTCATACGCAGTATTTT TRBJ2-3 . TRBV7-3 .
CASRKTGGIYEQYF TGTGCCAGCAGGAAGACAGGGGGCATATACGAGCAGTACTTC TRBJ2-7 . TRBV27 TRBD1
CASSWTGGSNEQFF TGTGCCAGCAGCTGGACAGGGGGAAGTAATGAGCAGTTCTTC TRBJ2-1 . TRBV7-6 TRBD1
CASSVAGGAGSASGYTF TGTGCCAGCAGCGTAGCAGGGGGCGCAGGGTCCGCTTCTGGCTACACCTTC TRBJ1-2 . TRBV9 TRBD1
CAISFSGVSTDTQYF TGTGCCATCAGCTTTAGCGGGGTTAGCACAGATACGCAGTATTTT TRBJ2-3 . TRBV10-3 TRBD2
CASRYDRGRMNEQYF TGCGCCAGCCGCTACGACAGGGGGCGCATGAACGAGCAGTACTTC TRBJ2-7 . TRBV5-1 TRBD1
CASSLATRDHYGYTF TGTGCCAGCAGCTTAGCTACCCGGGACCACTATGGCTACACCTTC TRBJ1-2 . TRBV7-9 .
CASSPPGSAEAFF TGTGCCAGCAGCCCACCGGGGAGCGCTGAAGCTTTCTTT TRBJ1-1 . TRBV7-9 .
CASSLRQHTEAFF TGTGCCAGCAGTTTAAGACAGCACACTGAAGCTTTCTTT TRBJ1-1 few TRBV28 .
CSVDSGYEQYF TGCAGCGTTGACTCCGGGTACGAGCAGTACTTC TRBJ2-7 . TRBV29-1 .
CASSVGTGPYEQYF TGTGCCAGCAGCGTAGGAACAGGGCCGTACGAGCAGTACTTC TRBJ2-7 . TRBV9 .
CASSGSYEQYF TGCGCCAGCAGCGGGAGCTACGAGCAGTACTTC TRBJ2-7 . TRBV5-1 .
CASTPRVREGTGELFF TGTGCCAGCACCCCCCGGGTCAGGGAAGGCACCGGGGAGCTGTTTTTT TRBJ2-2 . TRBV7-9 .
CASSLVVPSSYEQYF TGCGCCAGCAGCTTGGTGGTTCCTAGTTCCTACGAGCAGTACTTC TRBJ2-7 . TRBV5-1 .
CASSLLTSGIYGDEQFF TGTGCCAGCAGCTTATTGACTAGCGGGATTTACGGTGATGAGCAGTTCTTC TRBJ2-1 . TRBV7-9 TRBD2
CAWSRAGGYTF TGTGCCTGGAGTAGGGCCGGTGGCTACACCTTC TRBJ1-2 . TRBV30 .
CASSIGLSYEQYF TGTGCCAGTAGTATTGGCCTCTCCTACGAGCAGTACTTC TRBJ2-7 . TRBV19 .
CASSVGATYNEQFF TGTGCCAGCAGTGTAGGTGCGACTTACAATGAGCAGTTCTTC TRBJ2-1 . TRBV2 .
CSVEQADSYEQYF TGCAGCGTTGAACAGGCGGACTCCTACGAGCAGTACTTC TRBJ2-7 . TRBV29-1 .
CAWSEWDPEETQYF TGTGCCTGGAGTGAGTGGGACCCTGAAGAGACCCAGTACTTC TRBJ2-5 . TRBV30 .
CASSLSWGYNQETQYF TGTGCCAGCAGTTTATCCTGGGGCTACAACCAAGAGACCCAGTACTTC TRBJ2-5 . TRBV27 .
CASSHGYYGSYEQYF TGTGCCAGCAGCCATGGATATTACGGCTCCTACGAGCAGTACTTC TRBJ2-7 . TRBV9 .
CASSSTIRGTQQETQYF TGTGCCAGCAGTTCCACCATCAGGGGCACCCAACAAGAGACCCAGTACTTC TRBJ2-5 . TRBV27 .
CSVDRENTIYF TGCAGCGTGGACAGGGAGAACACCATATATTTT TRBJ1-3 . TRBV29-1 TRBD1
CASSLVGGNQPQHF TGTGCCAGTAGCCTCGTGGGGGGAAATCAGCCCCAGCATTTT TRBJ1-5 . TRBV27 .
CASSLGRAADTQYF TGTGCCAGCAGCTTAGGGAGGGCCGCGGATACGCAGTATTTT TRBJ2-3 . TRBV11-2 .